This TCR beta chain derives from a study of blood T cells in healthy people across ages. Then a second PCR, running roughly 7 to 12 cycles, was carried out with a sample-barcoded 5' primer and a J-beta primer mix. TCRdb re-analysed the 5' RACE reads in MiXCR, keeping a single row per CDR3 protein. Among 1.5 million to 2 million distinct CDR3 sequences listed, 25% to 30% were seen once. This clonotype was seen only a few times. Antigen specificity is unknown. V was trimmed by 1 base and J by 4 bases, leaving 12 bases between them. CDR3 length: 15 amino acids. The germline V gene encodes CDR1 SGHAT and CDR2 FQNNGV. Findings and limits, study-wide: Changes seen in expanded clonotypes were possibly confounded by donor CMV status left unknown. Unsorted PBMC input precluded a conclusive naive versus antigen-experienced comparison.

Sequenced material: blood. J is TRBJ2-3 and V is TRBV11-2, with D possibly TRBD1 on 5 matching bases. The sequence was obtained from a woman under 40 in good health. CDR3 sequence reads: CASSLVVRAADTQYF. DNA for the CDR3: TGTGCCAGCAGCTTAGTTGTCAGGGCCGCAGATACGCAGTATTTT.